Listed here are 29 T cell receptor beta chains from one sample, sequenced in a study of PD-1 blockade in classical Hodgkin lymphoma. Clones were sequenced by immunoSEQ multiplex PCR, and TCRdb holds only the in-frame ones, with some missing. The profile shows about 110,000 clones, nearly 90% of them singletons. Every patient was affected by relapse after autologous stem cell transplantation, while exposure to brentuximab vedotin was not uniform. Sequenced material: peripheral blood mononuclear cells (PBMCs), taken before the second cycle of nivolumab. The source of these receptors is a human donor with classical Hodgkin lymphoma.

V and J are TRBV2 and TRBJ1-1; D is unclear. Deletions cut 0 bases from V and 6 bases from J, with 11 bases between. The CDR3 is 14 amino acids. CDR1 is SNHLY, CDR2 FYNNEI, per germline. The CDR3 DNA reads TGTGCCAGCAGTGAAGCGCTTCAGCGGTCTGAAGCTTTCTTT. Translating gives CASSEALQRSEAFF.

The genes are TRBV2 and TRBJ2-7; D remains ambiguous. Between the trimmed V and J ends, which lost 7 bases and 2 bases, there was a span of 12 bases. This CDR3 has 13 amino acids. CDR1 SNHLY and CDR2 FYNNEI come from the germline V gene. CDR3 nucleotide sequence: TGTGCCAGCACCGTCGACGGTGCCTACGAGCAGTACTTC. As protein: CASTVDGAYEQYF.

This chain joins TRBV28 and TRBJ2-5; no clear D gene. The CDR3 consists of 14 residues. The V end lost 8 bases, the J end lost 5 bases, and 18 bases lay between the germline ends. CDR1 and CDR2 (germline): MDHEN, SYDVKM. CDR3 in amino acids: CASHPPLAAETQYF. In nucleotides, the CDR3 is TGTGCCAGCCACCCCCCCCTGGCGGCGGAGACCCAGTACTTC. Supplemented by reference TRBV28 and TRBJ2-5, the full variable domain reads DVKVTQSSRYLVKRTGEKVFLECVQDMDHENMFWYRQDPGLGLRLIYFSYDVKMKEKGDIPEGYSVSREKKERFSLILESASTNQTSMYLCASHPPLAAETQYFGPGTRLLVL.

The chain recombines TRBV19 with TRBJ2-1, with 8 bases fitting TRBD1. Germline trimming cut 10 bases from V and 2 bases from J; bases unmatched to any gene: 7. The CDR3 consists of 14 residues. Germline V gene sequence: CDR1 LNHDA, CDR2 SQIVND (reference sequence). The CDR3 spells CATKDRGPYNEQFF. CDR3 DNA: TGTGCCACCAAAGACAGGGGTCCCTACAATGAGCAGTTCTTC.

The V gene is TRBV21-1, the J gene TRBJ2-7. TRBV21-1 is tagged as a pseudogene. This CDR3 contains 15 residues. The CDR3 reads CASSNDVETSYEQYF. The DNA for the CDR3 is TGTGCCAGCAGCAATGATGTGGAAACCTCCTACGAGCAGTACTTC.

This sequence joins TRBV6-5 and TRBJ2-7, with 8 bases fitting TRBD1. The germline V gene has CDR1 MNHEY and CDR2 SVGAGI. The length of the CDR3 is 14 residues. V lost 6 bases, J lost 3 bases, and 7 bases stayed unmatched. The CDR3 protein is CASRTGTGYYEQYF. The CDR3 DNA sequence: TGTGCCAGCAGAACCGGGACAGGCTACTACGAGCAGTACTTC.

The rearrangement links TRBV29-1 to TRBJ2-7; weak D call: TRBD1 (5 bases). Between the trimmed V and J ends, which lost 4 bases and 3 bases, there was a span of 16 bases. Germline lookup yields CDR1 SQVTM and CDR2 ANQGSEA. The CDR3 contains 14 residues. This CDR3 reads CSVGVWSGIYEQYF. CDR3 in DNA: TGCAGCGTTGGGGTTTGGTCAGGGATCTACGAGCAGTACTTC.

This chain links TRBV5-1 with TRBJ2-3; D is perhaps TRBD2 (5 bases). Trimming removed 0 bases at V and 0 bases at J, with 8 bases between. Per germline, CDR1 SGHRS and CDR2 YFSETQ. This CDR3 region has 15 residues. CDR3 region: CASSLATKSTDTQYF. The CDR3 region has the DNA TGCGCCAGCAGCTTGGCGACTAAGAGCACAGATACGCAGTATTTT.

The chain has TRBV4-1 and TRBJ2-1; TRBD2 agrees at 8 bases. Germline lookup yields CDR1 MGHRA and CDR2 YSYEKL. With V trimmed by 5 bases and J by 3 bases, 9 bases remained unmatched. The CDR3 contains 16 residues. The CDR3 region has the DNA TGCGCCAGCAGCTCACAGACTAGCGCTAACTACAATGAGCAGTTCTTC. Translated: CASSSQTSANYNEQFF.

This clone was observed once. In DNA, the CDR3 is TGTGCCAGCAGTGACGGGTCCTACAATGAGCAGTTCTTC. This encodes CASSDGSYNEQFF. The chain is built from TRBV25-1 and TRBJ2-1; no firm D call. V gave up 3 bases and J gave up 1 base, with 4 bases separating them. The CDR3 consists of 13 residues. The germline V gene encodes CDR1 MGHDK and CDR2 SYGVNS.

V usage is TRBV30 and J usage is TRBJ1-4; perhaps TRBD1 as D (5 bases). CDR1 and CDR2 from the germline V gene are GTSNPN and SVGIG (reference sequence). The CDR3 consists of 13 residues. The V and J ends lost 0 bases and 8 bases respectively, with 10 bases between them. The chain's CDR3 is CAWSVQGGEKLFF. In nucleotides, the CDR3 is TGTGCCTGGAGTGTTCAGGGAGGGGAAAAACTGTTTTTT.

V gene TRBV19 combines with J gene TRBJ1-2; TRBD1 agrees at 10 bases. The ends lost 1 base at V and 4 bases at J; junction bases unmatched: 6. The germline gives CDR1 LNHDA, CDR2 SQIVND (reference sequence). The CDR3 is made up of 16 amino acids. Here the CDR3 reads CASSIGGTGAGYGYTF. CDR3 coding DNA: TGTGCCAGTAGTATAGGGGGGACAGGGGCTGGCTATGGCTACACCTTC. Variable domain in full (rest from reference TRBV19 and TRBJ1-2): DGGITQSPKYLFRKEGQNVTLSCEQNLNHDAMYWYRQDPGQGLRLIYYSQIVNDFQKGDIAEGYSVSREKKESFPLTVTSAQKNPTAFYLCASSIGGTGAGYGYTFGSGTRLTVV.

The chain is built from TRBV2 and TRBJ2-7; 8 bases align to TRBD1. The CDR3 loop spans 14 amino acids. Germline values: CDR1 SNHLY, CDR2 FYNNEI. V shed 5 bases and J 4 bases; nucleotides not matched to a gene: 7. This CDR3 is CASSQTGESYEQYF. The CDR3 nucleotides are TGTGCCAGCAGTCAGACAGGGGAATCTTACGAGCAGTACTTC.

V gene TRBV5-6 combines with J gene TRBJ2-7; a possible D gene is TRBD2 (6 bases). The CDR3 is 14 amino acids. V was pared by 6 bases and J by 2 bases, with 15 bases between. The germline CDR1 and CDR2 sequences are SGHDT and YYEEEE. CDR3 residues: CASTRGLVPYEQYF. The CDR3 region has the DNA TGTGCCAGCACCCGGGGACTCGTCCCCTACGAGCAGTACTTC.

The chain recombines TRBV2 with TRBJ2-1; D is unclear. CDR1 SNHLY and CDR2 FYNNEI come from the germline V gene. The CDR3 loop spans 11 amino acids. Trimming removed 7 bases at V and 6 bases at J, with 7 bases between. Here the CDR3 reads CASTVINEQFF. For the CDR3, the DNA is TGTGCCAGCACGGTTATCAATGAGCAGTTCTTC.

This clone was observed once. V usage is TRBV28 and J usage is TRBJ1-3; the D gene is possibly TRBD1 (5 bases). The CDR3 covers 14 residues. V dropped 6 bases and J dropped 4 bases, with 13 bases sitting between them. CDR1 is MDHEN, CDR2 SYDVKM, per germline. CDR3 bases: TGTGCCAGCAGCCGAGGGGCATCCGGAAACACCATATATTTT. As protein: CASSRGASGNTIYF.

The CDR3 reads CASSSYHRAASGEETQYF. The CDR3 nucleotides read TGTGCCAGCAGCTCCTACCACCGGGCGGCTAGCGGGGAGGAGACCCAGTACTTC. The genes are TRBV7-6 and TRBJ2-5; 9 nucleotides match TRBD2. There are 18 residues in the CDR3. V lost 4 bases to trimming and J lost 5 bases; unmatched junction nucleotides: 17. Germline assignment: CDR1 SGHVS and CDR2 FNYEAQ. Full variable domain (remainder filled in from reference TRBV7-6 and TRBJ2-5): GAGVSQSPRYKVTKRGQDVALRCDPISGHVSLYWYRQALGQGPEFLTYFNYEAQQDKSGLPNDRFSAERPEGSISTLTIQRTEQRDSAMYRCASSSYHRAASGEETQYFGPGTRLLVL.

The V gene is TRBV11-3, the J gene TRBJ2-2; no firm D call. The germline V gene encodes CDR1 SGHNT and CDR2 YENEEA. CDR3 length: 13 amino acids. V shed 2 bases and J shed 6 bases, with 7 bases lying between them. The CDR3 loop reads CASSLIFPGELFF. For the CDR3, the DNA is TGTGCCAGCAGCTTAATTTTTCCCGGGGAGCTGTTTTTT.

The chain links TRBV29-1 to TRBJ2-7, with TRBD2 matching over 14 bases. In germline, CDR1 is SQVTM, CDR2 ANQGSEA. The CDR3 totals 15 residues. V was pared by 6 bases and J by 6 bases, with 10 bases of the junction left unmatched. The CDR3 loop is CSVTLGTSGSREQYF. DNA for the CDR3: TGCAGCGTGACCTTAGGGACTAGCGGGAGTCGCGAGCAGTACTTC.

The chain uses TRBV19 and TRBJ1-2; 9 nucleotides line up with TRBD1. This CDR3 comprises 16 residues. Trimming at V came to 3 bases and at J to 4 bases, leaving 9 bases not matched to a gene. Germline V lookup: CDR1 LNHDA, CDR2 SQIVND (reference sequence). The CDR3 sequence: CASSMIWDREGYGYTF. For the CDR3, the DNA is TGTGCCAGTAGTATGATCTGGGACAGGGAGGGCTATGGCTACACCTTC.

The chain couples TRBV7-6 to TRBJ2-2, with TRBD1 as a possible D gene (5 bases). This CDR3 comprises 14 residues. Germline V gene data show CDR1 as SGHVS and CDR2 as FNYEAQ. Trimming took off 0 bases at V and 6 bases at J, with 8 bases between the two ends. CDR3 region: CASSLAGASGELFF. The CDR3 bases are TGTGCCAGCAGCTTAGCTGGGGCATCCGGGGAGCTGTTTTTT.

The V call is TRBV7-6, the J call TRBJ1-2; a weak D match, TRBD1 (6 bases). Germline-derived CDR1 and CDR2 are SGHVS and FNYEAQ. V shed 1 base and J shed 1 base, with 10 bases lying between them. The CDR3 loop spans 15 amino acids. CDR3 sequence: CASSLGTDLNYGYTF. Here the CDR3 DNA reads TGTGCCAGCAGCTTAGGGACAGACCTTAACTATGGCTACACCTTC.

The V and J genes are TRBV27 and TRBJ1-4; D remains unclear. CDR1 is MNHEY, CDR2 SMNVEV, per germline (reference sequence). This CDR3 contains 13 residues. With 6 bases removed from V and 7 bases from J, the gap between germline ends came to 12 bases. CDR3 nucleotide sequence: TGTGCCAGCAGGGATCCCCCTGTTGAAAAACTGTTTTTT. As protein: CASRDPPVEKLFF.

V gene TRBV6-1 combines with J gene TRBJ2-1; 8 bases fit TRBD2. The CDR3 loop spans 12 amino acids. The V gene's germline CDR1 is MNHNS and CDR2 SASEGT. Trimming removed 5 bases from V and 12 bases from J; junction bases left unmatched: 6. The CDR3 here is CASSLSGTGQFF. CDR3 sequence (DNA): TGTGCCAGCAGTCTTAGCGGGACTGGGCAGTTCTTC.

This chain joins TRBV5-1 and TRBJ2-1; the match to TRBD2 covers 8 bases. The CDR3 contains 19 residues. Germline V gene lookup returns CDR1 SGHRS and CDR2 YFSETQ. The trim removed 1 base at V and 2 bases at J, leaving 14 bases unmatched. The CDR3 spells CASSLNIRAGGTTYNEQFF. The CDR3 coding sequence is TGCGCCAGCAGCTTGAACATCCGGGCGGGAGGCACAACCTACAATGAGCAGTTCTTC.

The chain has TRBV7-2 and TRBJ1-2; TRBD1 is a possible D gene (6 bases). Trimming left V 0 bases short and J 4 bases short, with 18 bases between. The CDR3 sequence is 17 residues long. Germline CDR1 is SGHTA and CDR2 is FQGNSA. In DNA, the CDR3 is TGTGCCAGCAGCTTAGCGAGTCAGGGGCTTAAACTCTATGGCTACACCTTC. The encoded protein is CASSLASQGLKLYGYTF.

The chain employs TRBV11-2 and TRBJ2-7, with TRBD2 matching 8 bases. The CDR3 runs 14 residues. The germline CDR1 and CDR2 sequences are SGHAT and FQNNGV. V gave up 7 bases and J gave up 4 bases; unmatched junction bases: 9. CDR3 nucleotide sequence: TGTGCCAGCACCCTGAGCGGGAGCGGGTACGAGCAGTACTTC. Translated, it gives CASTLSGSGYEQYF.

The V gene is TRBV11-2, the J gene TRBJ1-2, with unresolved D. The CDR3 is 14 amino acids. Trimming shortened V by 1 base and J by 8 bases, and 14 bases separated the two germline ends. CDR1 and CDR2 from the germline V gene are SGHAT and FQNNGV. The CDR3 here is CASSLAGVGGGYTF. CDR3 DNA: TGTGCCAGCAGCTTAGCCGGGGTCGGAGGGGGCTACACCTTC.

The genes are TRBV7-2 and TRBJ1-2, with D possibly being TRBD1 (6 bases). The germline V and J ends were trimmed by 4 bases and 3 bases, with 12 bases remaining between them. The CDR3 consists of 14 residues. CDR1 and CDR2 from the germline V gene are SGHTA and FQGNSA. CDR3 sequence reads: CASSSPTGHYGYTF. The CDR3 bases are TGTGCCAGCAGCTCACCCACAGGGCACTATGGCTACACCTTC.